Below, one T cell receptor (beta chain) is given with its context. Antigen: not known. Germline V lookup: CDR1 MGHRA, CDR2 YSYEKL. This CDR3 region has 15 residues. V lost 1 base and J lost 8, with 14 bases in between. This table comes from immunoSEQ multiplex PCR, and its TCRdb copy is limited to in-frame clones, with some not included. There are about 150,000 clones in the sample; roughly 91% occur only once, and roughly 7% lies in the top ten. This sample is part of a study of T cell responses to AZD1222 COVID-19 vaccine. Notes on the study in general: Clonal diversity may have been underestimated, and the donors were mostly white British, with more females than males.

The chain couples TRBV4-1 to TRBJ1-4; unclear D gene. This clonotype was obtained from an adult who received the AZD1222 COVID-19 vaccine. The sample consisted of peripheral blood, taken 28 days after the second AZD1222 dose. The CDR3 DNA is TGCGCCAGCAGCCAAGCCCTGGCCTTGGGGGAAAAACTGTTTTTT. This codes for CASSQALALGEKLFF.